The 31 T cell receptor beta chains below all came from one sample that was sequenced in a study of molecular identifiers for immune sequencing clone quantification. Each CDR3 protein is one row after TCRdb ran MiXCR on the PCR reads. The sample records some 88,000 distinct CDR3 sequences, roughly a fifth being singletons. The sequencing input was naive CD8+ T cells from blood, with Jurkat cell RNA spiked in. Documented subset: FACS-sorted CD8+CD4-CCR7+CD45RA+ naive T cells. The receptors here all came from a human donor in good health. Some libraries in this study had Jurkat cell RNA spiked in.

This clonotype was seen at least ten times. V is TRBV27 and J is TRBJ1-1; D is perhaps TRBD1 (6 bases). The germline V gene encodes CDR1 MNHEY and CDR2 SMNVEV (reference sequence). Between the trimmed V and J ends, which lost 5 bases and 2 bases, there was a span of 9 bases. The CDR3 covers 13 residues. DNA of the CDR3: TGTGCCAGCAGTGGACAGACAAACACTGAAGCTTTCTTT. Translation: CASSGQTNTEAFF.

This clonotype was detected many times. The rearrangement uses TRBV9 and TRBJ2-7, with TRBD1 matching over 10 bases. CDR1 is SGDLS, CDR2 YYNGEE, per germline. V was clipped by 0 bases and J by 7 bases; unmatched bases: 4. The CDR3 is 14 amino acids. The CDR3 region is CASSVGQGAEEQYF. DNA of the CDR3: TGTGCCAGCAGCGTAGGACAGGGGGCGGAGGAGCAGTACTTC.

The sample holds a few counts of this clonotype. The gene calls are TRBV7-3 and TRBJ2-2, with unresolved D. The CDR3 consists of 14 residues. The V end was cut by 3 bases, the J end by 4 bases, with 9 bases between. Per germline, CDR1 SGHTA and CDR2 FQGTGA. DNA of the CDR3: TGTGCCAGCAGCTTCGGCGGAATCACCGGGGAGCTGTTTTTT. Its translation: CASSFGGITGELFF.

The sample holds a few counts of this clonotype. The V gene is TRBV19, the J gene TRBJ2-7; D perhaps matches TRBD2 (5 bases). The CDR3 is 14 residues long. The V gene's germline CDR1 is LNHDA and CDR2 SQIVND (reference sequence). Trimming took 3 bases from V and 7 from J, leaving 16 bases between them. CDR3 in amino acids: CASSIGSALGEQYF. The CDR3 nucleotides read TGTGCCAGTAGTATTGGTAGCGCACTTGGAGAGCAGTACTTC.

For this clonotype: Because it lacks the conserved phenylalanine or tryptophan at the end, this CDR3 is likely a read error. This chain uses TRBV2 with TRBJ2-3; the match to TRBD2 covers 7 bases. From germline, CDR1 is SNHLY and CDR2 FYNNEI. The CDR3 has 16 amino acids. With V trimmed by 4 bases and J by 0 bases, 7 bases remained unmatched. The CDR3 reads CASSGASGTSTDTQYS. CDR3 DNA: TGTGCCAGCAGTGGGGCTAGCGGAACTAGCACAGATACGCAGTATTCT.

This clonotype was recorded at least ten times. CDR3 protein: CAVEAGSGYTF. CDR3 sequence (DNA): TGTGCCGTAGAGGCAGGATCTGGCTACACCTTC. This sequence joins TRBV7-9 and TRBJ1-2; D not resolved. Germline V gene sequence: CDR1 SEHNR, CDR2 FQNEAQ (reference sequence). The ends were cut back, 11 bases at V and 7 bases at J, with 14 bases in the middle. The CDR3 extends over 11 amino acids.

This clonotype was counted at least ten times. The J gene is TRBJ2-3, the V gene TRBV20-1; D possibly matches TRBD1 or TRBD2 (5 bases each). V shed 0 bases and J shed 6 bases, with 10 bases lying between them. This CDR3 has 13 residues. Germline-derived CDR1 and CDR2 are DFQATT and SNEGSKA (reference sequence). The CDR3 sequence is CSARDPGTDTQYF. The DNA of the CDR3 is TGCAGTGCTAGAGATCCAGGGACCGATACGCAGTATTTT.

This clonotype was counted only a few times. The chain joins TRBV20-1 to TRBJ1-1; unclear D gene. The ends were cut back, 3 bases at V and 1 base at J, with 9 bases in the middle. CDR1 is DFQATT, CDR2 SNEGSKA, per germline (reference sequence). This CDR3 is 13 amino acids long. The CDR3 DNA follows: TGCAGTGCTAGGGGAACCGGGAACACTGAAGCTTTCTTT. Residues: CSARGTGNTEAFF.

In regard to this clonotype: A much larger clonotype is one base distant, so this may be a read error. CDR3 sequence: CTSSEAGGPQFF. DNA for the CDR3: TGTACCAGCAGTGAAGCTGGCGGGCCCCAGTTCTTC. This sequence joins TRBV6-1 and TRBJ2-1; TRBD2 might be the D (5 bases). Germline loops: CDR1 MNHNS, CDR2 SASEGT. The CDR3 sequence is 12 residues long.

This clonotype was observed a handful of times. The chain links TRBV25-1 to TRBJ2-2; no reliable D call. The CDR3 has 13 residues. The V and J ends lost 4 bases and 5 bases respectively, with 8 bases between them. Per germline, CDR1 MGHDK and CDR2 SYGVNS. The chain's CDR3 is CASSAKYTGELFF. The CDR3 DNA is TGTGCCAGCAGTGCCAAGTATACCGGGGAGCTGTTTTTT.

In this sample, this clonotype turned up many times. V is TRBV6-5 and J is TRBJ2-3; D uncertain. CDR1 MNHEY and CDR2 SVGAGI come from the germline V gene. The CDR3 consists of 14 residues. V was clipped by 0 bases and J by 6 bases, with 10 bases between them. CDR3 sequence: CASSYSSSWDTQYF. The CDR3 nucleotides are TGTGCCAGCAGTTACTCGTCTAGTTGGGATACGCAGTATTTT.

This clonotype was observed many times. The rearrangement joins TRBV28 to TRBJ2-3, with D perhaps matching TRBD2 (6 bases). The CDR3 sequence is 15 residues long. Trimming shortened V by 6 bases and J by 2 bases, and 15 bases separated the two germline ends. Per the germline V gene, CDR1 is MDHEN and CDR2 is SYDVKM. DNA for the CDR3: TGTGCCAGCAGCCCTGGCGGGACCCCCACAGATACGCAGTATTTT. This sequence encodes CASSPGGTPTDTQYF.

Ten or more counts support this clonotype. The chain is built from TRBV29-1 and TRBJ2-3; 9 nucleotides agree with TRBD1. J was trimmed by 5 bases and V by 7 bases; bases with no gene match: 13. CDR1 SQVTM and CDR2 ANQGSEA come from the germline V gene. There are 15 residues in the CDR3. The CDR3 nucleotides read TGCAGCGCCATGGGACAGGGCCGCGCGGGAGATACGCAGTATTTT. It encodes CSAMGQGRAGDTQYF.

This clonotype was observed a handful of times. The gene calls are TRBV19 and TRBJ1-1, with D possibly being TRBD1 (5 bases). CDR3 length equals 15 residues. Germline CDR1 LNHDA, CDR2 SQIVND (reference sequence). Trimming left V 4 bases short and J 2 bases short, with 14 bases between. CDR3 nucleotides: TGTGCCAGTAGTACGGCGGGAGGGGCAAACACTGAAGCTTTCTTT. Translation gives CASSTAGGANTEAFF.

Regarding this clonotype: Mismatch with germline at one junction end may stem from a read error. The V and J genes are TRBV20-1 and TRBJ2-4; D perhaps matches TRBD2 (6 bases). Germline loops: CDR1 DFQATT, CDR2 SNEGSKA (reference sequence). This CDR3 spans 13 amino acids. CDR3 bases: TGCAGTGCGCTCACTAGCTGGGTAAACATTCAGTACTTT. Translated: CSALTSWVNIQYF.

This clonotype was counted at least ten times. V and J are TRBV29-1 and TRBJ2-3, with D possibly matching TRBD2 (5 bases). Germline V CDR1 and CDR2: SQVTM, ANQGSEA. The CDR3 length is 14 residues. V lost 8 bases, J lost 4 bases, and 19 bases lay in between. CDR3 amino acids: CSLLETIVPDTQYF. Written as DNA, the CDR3 is TGCAGCCTGCTGGAGACTATCGTCCCAGATACGCAGTATTTT.

This clonotype was seen many times. The rearrangement uses TRBV16 and TRBJ1-5; the D is unclear. CDR3 length: 14 residues. Germline V gives CDR1 KGHSY, CDR2 FQNENV. V gave up 4 bases and J gave up 0 bases, with 7 bases separating them. The CDR3 is CASSPTSSNQPQHF. The DNA for the CDR3 is TGTGCCAGCAGCCCGACTAGTAGCAATCAGCCCCAGCATTTT. The full variable domain, in which reference TRBV16 and TRBJ1-5 provide the parts outside the CDR3, is GEEVAQTPKHLVRGEGQKAKLYCAPIKGHSYVFWYQQVLKNEFKFLISFQNENVFDETGMPKERFSAKCLPNSPCSLEIQATKLEDSAVYFCASSPTSSNQPQHFGDGTRLSIL.

This clonotype was counted ten times or more. This rearrangement joins TRBV30 to TRBJ1-1; D not certain. The CDR3 runs to 13 residues. Germline CDR1 reads GTSNPN; CDR2 reads SVGIG (reference sequence). Trimming removed 1 base from V and 0 bases from J, with 6 bases in between. CDR3 nucleotide sequence: TGTGCCTGGAGTGACAGCATGAACACTGAAGCTTTCTTT. Translation: CAWSDSMNTEAFF.

This clonotype has a count of ten or more. The chain links TRBV20-1 to TRBJ2-3; 9 bases match TRBD2. Germline V CDR1 and CDR2: DFQATT, SNEGSKA (reference sequence). V dropped 0 bases and J dropped 0; count of bases not matched to a gene: 4. The CDR3 totals 16 residues. CDR3: CSARDQRGVSTDTQYF. CDR3 coding DNA: TGCAGTGCTAGAGATCAGCGGGGGGTGAGCACAGATACGCAGTATTTT.

Turning to this clonotype: A read error is possible here, since a much larger clone lies one base away. The chain couples TRBV6-5 to TRBJ2-7; D could derive from TRBD1 or TRBD2 (5 bases each). Germline V gene sequence: CDR1 MNHEY, CDR2 SVGAGI. The CDR3 totals 12 residues. CDR3 protein: CASSYGGPERYF. CDR3 in DNA: TGTGCCAGCAGTTACGGGGGTCCCGAGCGGTACTTC.

Worth noting for this clonotype: A clone one base away is much larger, so this may be a read error. The chain employs TRBV5-3 and TRBJ2-5; D is perhaps TRBD1 (5 bases). TRBV5-3 is reported as an ORF; its role is uncertain. The CDR3 consists of 15 residues. The CDR3 DNA reads TGTGTCAGCAGCTTTGGTGGGGCGGTTGAAGAGACCCAGTACTTC. Translating it yields CVSSFGGAVEETQYF.

This clonotype appeared many times. The V and J genes are TRBV6-6 and TRBJ2-3; possible D gene TRBD1, 6 bases. This CDR3 is built from 14 residues. Germline CDR1 MNHNY, CDR2 SVGAGI (reference sequence). The germline V and J ends were trimmed by 2 bases and 4 bases, with 10 bases remaining between them. The CDR3: CASSYVRGADTQYF. In DNA, the CDR3 is TGTGCCAGCAGTTACGTCAGGGGAGCAGATACGCAGTATTTT.

V is TRBV9 and J is TRBJ2-7, with 12 bases lining up with TRBD2. Per germline, CDR1 SGDLS and CDR2 YYNGEE. The junction had 7 bases not matched to a gene; V was cut back by 3 bases and J by 0 bases. The length of the CDR3 is 17 residues. CDR3 nucleotides: TGTGCCAGCAGCGCCGGGACTAGCGGGTTCAGCTCCTACGAGCAGTACTTC. This gives the protein CASSAGTSGFSSYEQYF.

This clonotype was recorded at least ten times. This chain connects TRBV7-9 to TRBJ2-2, with unresolved D. This CDR3 is 13 amino acids long. Trimming cost V 3 bases and J 6 bases, with 8 bases left between them. Germline CDR1 is SEHNR and CDR2 is FQNEAQ (reference sequence). CDR3 region: CASSFLEPGELFF. The CDR3, as DNA: TGTGCCAGCAGCTTCCTAGAACCCGGGGAGCTGTTTTTT. Full variable domain (remainder filled in from reference TRBV7-9 and TRBJ2-2): DTGVSQNPRHKITKRGQNVTFRCDPISEHNRLYWYRQTLGQGPEFLTYFQNEAQLEKSRLLSDRFSAERPKGSFSTLEIQRTEQGDSAMYLCASSFLEPGELFFGEGSRLTVL.

This clonotype has at least ten counts. The chain carries TRBV28 and TRBJ2-7; 11 bases are shared with TRBD2. CDR1 and CDR2 (germline): MDHEN, SYDVKM. The CDR3 is 16 amino acids. J gave up 3 bases and V 6 bases, and 10 bases lay outside the gene matches. The chain's CDR3 is CASSEGTSGAYYEQYF. CDR3 nucleotide sequence: TGTGCCAGCAGCGAAGGGACTAGCGGAGCATACTACGAGCAGTACTTC.

In the case of this clonotype: This CDR3 is missing its conserved last phenylalanine or tryptophan, likely due to a read error. V is TRBV7-9 and J is TRBJ2-5; TRBD2 matches 9 bases. Germline values: CDR1 SEHNR, CDR2 FQNEAQ (reference sequence). V was pared by 6 bases and J by 5 bases, with 10 bases of the junction left unmatched. The CDR3 length is 15 residues. CDR3 sequence (DNA): TGTGCCAGCAGTCATAATGTAGCGGGGGTGGAGACCCAGTACCTC. As protein: CASSHNVAGVETQYL.

There are a few counts of this clonotype. A much larger clone sits a single nucleotide away, making a read error possible. This CDR3 reads CASRSGQGPYEQYF. DNA of the CDR3: TGTGCCAGCAGGTCCGGACAGGGCCCCTACGAGCAGTACTTC. This rearrangement joins TRBV27 to TRBJ2-7; 8 positions match TRBD1. The length of the CDR3 is 14 residues. V lost 6 bases and J lost 2; bases outside the gene matches: 6. Germline CDR1 is MNHEY and CDR2 is SMNVEV (reference sequence).

As to this clonotype: This may arise from a read error, as a much more abundant clone is one base away. This sequence joins TRBV20-1 and TRBJ2-7, with D perhaps being TRBD1 or TRBD2 (5 bases each). Per germline, CDR1 DFQATT and CDR2 SNEGSKA (reference sequence). The germline V and J ends were trimmed by 6 bases and 0 bases, with 9 bases remaining between them. The CDR3 runs 12 residues. CDR3 amino acids: CSAGTVSYEQYF. CDR3 DNA: TGCAGTGCCGGGACCGTCTCCTACGAGCAGTACTTC.

This clonotype was observed many times. As DNA, the CDR3 is TGCAGTGCTAGACTGGGACTAGGGTCAGAGACCCAGTACTTC. It specifies CSARLGLGSETQYF. The rearrangement links TRBV20-1 to TRBJ2-5; 8 bases align to TRBD2. From germline, CDR1 is DFQATT and CDR2 SNEGSKA (reference sequence). CDR3 length equals 14 residues. V lost 2 bases to trimming and J lost 4 bases; unmatched junction nucleotides: 6.

The sample holds many counts of this clonotype. V usage is TRBV6-2 or TRBV6-3 and J usage is TRBJ2-1; no definite D call. The CDR3 has 15 residues. Per the germline V gene, CDR1 is MNHEY and CDR2 is SVGEGT. V was pared by 5 bases and J by 4 bases, with 15 bases between. The CDR3 region has the DNA TGTGCCAGCAGTAAACATACGGACCAGTACAATGAGCAGTTCTTC. The encoded protein is CASSKHTDQYNEQFF.

This clonotype appeared a few times. The chain carries TRBV4-3 and TRBJ2-2, with 7 bases fitting TRBD2. The germline gives CDR1 LGHNA, CDR2 YSLEER. V was pared by 4 bases and J by 5 bases, with 10 bases of the junction left unmatched. CDR3 length: 16 residues. CDR3 sequence reads: CASSPQWGGGTGELFF. The CDR3 region has the DNA TGCGCCAGCAGCCCTCAATGGGGGGGGGGAACCGGGGAGCTGTTTTTT.